These T cell receptor beta chains were read from a single sample in a study of shared clonotypes between healthy human individuals. The assay was immunoSEQ multiplex PCR, and TCRdb's table has in-frame clones only and misses some. Of about 2 million clones in the sample, 85% to 95% were seen once. The source material was naive CD4+ T cells sorted from blood. The receptors stem from a man in his late teens or twenties in good health. Each CDR3 is given with its conserved first and last residue. A D gene is named only where the DNA matches it firmly. Size values are once, few and many counts, or a class for expanded clones, and some rows have none.

>TRBV5-6|NA|NA|TRBJ2-2
TGTGCCAGCAGCTTTCATACCGGGGAGCTGTTTTTT
CASSFHTGELFF
>TRBV10-1|once|TRBD2|TRBJ2-1
TGCGCCAGCAGTGAGTCGACTAGCGGGGGCTACAATGAGCAGTTCTTC
CASSESTSGGYNEQFF
>TRBV19|NA|TRBD1|TRBJ1-3
TGTGCCAGTACCCTTACAGGGGCTGGAAACACCATATATTTT
CASTLTGAGNTIYF
>TRBV2|NA|TRBD1|TRBJ2-5
TGTGCCAGCAGTGGCTGGACAGGGACAATGGAGACCCAGTACTTC
CASSGWTGTMETQYF
>TRBV7-2|NA|NA|TRBJ1-5
TGTGCCAGCAGCTTAGTGAGCGGCAGGGGAAGCAATCAGCCCCAGCATTTT
CASSLVSGRGSNQPQHF
>TRBV5-1|NA|NA|TRBJ2-7
TGCGCCAGCGGGGGGTCAGGGACGTCCTACGAGCAGTACTTC
CASGGSGTSYEQYF
>TRBV19|NA|NA|TRBJ2-2
TGTGCCAGTACTAAATACACCGGGGAGCTGTTTTTT
CASTKYTGELFF
>TRBV6-5|NA|NA|TRBJ1-6
TGTGCCAGCAGTTACCGCAGGGAAAATTCACCCCTCCACTTT
CASSYRRENSPLHF
>TRBV12-5|NA|NA|TRBJ1-2
TGTGCTAGTGGTTTGGACTCCCAAGGCTACACCTTC
CASGLDSQGYTF
>TRBV5-6|NA|TRBD1|TRBJ2-2
TGTGCCAGCAGCTTGTTGGGGACAGTCATGAACACCGGGGAGCTGTTTTTT
CASSLLGTVMNTGELFF
>TRBV6-5|NA|NA|TRBJ1-2
TGTGCCAGCAGCCGAGGGCAGGGTAACTATGGCTACACCTTC
CASSRGQGNYGYTF
>TRBV5-1|NA|NA|TRBJ2-5
TGCGCCAGCAGCTTGGCCAGCAGGGGAGAGACCCAGTACTTC
CASSLASRGETQYF
>TRBV4-3|once|NA|TRBJ1-2
TGCGCCAGCAGCCAAGAGACAGGAGCGTATGGCTACACCTTC
CASSQETGAYGYTF
>TRBV5-1|NA|NA|TRBJ2-1
TGCGCCAGCAGCAGGGGGGACGGCAGCTCCTACAATGAGCAGTTCTTC
CASSRGDGSSYNEQFF
>TRBV10-3|NA|NA|TRBJ1-2
TGTGCCATCGGGGGTTCGGGTCGGTATGGCTACACCTTC
CAIGGSGRYGYTF
>TRBV10-3|NA|NA|TRBJ2-5
TGTGCCATCAGCCAGGCCCCGGGCCAAGTAGAGACCCAGTACTTC
CAISQAPGQVETQYF
>TRBV7-2|NA|NA|TRBJ2-7
TGTGCCAGCAGTTATACTAGCTCCTACGAGCAGTACTTC
CASSYTSSYEQYF
>TRBV6-5|NA|NA|TRBJ2-2
TGTGCCAGCAGTTATACAGCGGGCACCGGGGAGCTGTTTTTT
CASSYTAGTGELFF
>TRBV7-2|NA|NA|TRBJ1-5
TGTGCCAGCAGCTTTGTTTTTGGAGACGGCAATCAGCCCCAGCATTTT
CASSFVFGDGNQPQHF
>TRBV5-1|few|NA|TRBJ2-5
TGCGCCAGCAGCTTGGAAGGGGTACAGACCCAGTACTTC
CASSLEGVQTQYF
>TRBV7-9|NA|TRBD1|TRBJ2-5
TGTGCCAGCAGCTATCTTACAGGGGGCTCGGAGACCCAGTACTTC
CASSYLTGGSETQYF
>TRBV6-4|NA|TRBD2|TRBJ2-7
TGTGCCAGCAGTCTGGGACTAGCGGACGAGCAGTACTTC
CASSLGLADEQYF
>TRBV5-4|NA|NA|TRBJ2-7
TGTGCCAGCAGCTTGGATAGTCTAGCTTACGAGCAGTACTTC
CASSLDSLAYEQYF
>TRBV29-1|NA|NA|TRBJ1-1
TGCAGCGTTGAAAAAACCTCAGGGTACAGGAACACTGAAGCTTTCTTT
CSVEKTSGYRNTEAFF
>TRBV7-2|NA|NA|TRBJ1-5
TGTGCCAGCAGCTTAAGGACTCCTAATCAGCCCCAGCATTTT
CASSLRTPNQPQHF
>TRBV2|NA|TRBD1|TRBJ2-7
TGTGCCAGCTCCGGGACAGGCGTGGCTTACGAGCAGTACTTC
CASSGTGVAYEQYF
>TRBV7-2|NA|TRBD2|TRBJ2-1
TGTGCCAGCAGCTTCGCCGGGACTAGCTACAATGAGCAGTTCTTC
CASSFAGTSYNEQFF
>TRBV5-1|NA|NA|TRBJ2-7
TGCGCCAGCAGCTTTGTCGGGAACGAGCAGTACTTC
CASSFVGNEQYF
>TRBV7-2|NA|NA|TRBJ1-1
TGTGCCAGCAGCTCCTTAAATCGACAAAGGGGCACTGAAGCTTTCTTT
CASSSLNRQRGTEAFF
>TRBV5-1|NA|TRBD1|TRBJ1-2
TGCGCCAGCAGCAGAGGAACCGGGACAGACTATGGCTACACCTTC
CASSRGTGTDYGYTF
>TRBV11-2|once|TRBD1|TRBJ1-1
TGTGCCAGCAGGCCTATGGGACAGTGGTTCGAAGCTTTCTTT
CASRPMGQWFEAFF
>TRBV9|once|TRBD1|TRBJ2-5
TGTGCCAGCAGCGTAGACGGGACAGGCCAAGAGACCCAGTACTTC
CASSVDGTGQETQYF
>TRBV6-6|NA|NA|TRBJ1-4
TGTGCCAGCAGTCTCTTGTCGGGAAATGAAAAACTGTTTTTT
CASSLLSGNEKLFF
>TRBV27|NA|NA|TRBJ2-5
TGTGCCAGCAGGTCGACAGGACAAGAGACCCAGTACTTC
CASRSTGQETQYF
>TRBV7-2|NA|NA|TRBJ2-4
TGTGCCACAGGCCCAGGAGTAGCCAAAAACATTCAGTACTTC
CATGPGVAKNIQYF
>TRBV30|NA|NA|TRBJ1-5
TGTGCCTGGAGTGTAGGGGTAGGGGACAATCAGCCCCAGCATTTT
CAWSVGVGDNQPQHF
>TRBV14|NA|NA|TRBJ2-7
TGTGCCAGCAGCCCCGGGTGGTACGAGCAGTACTTC
CASSPGWYEQYF
>TRBV6-5|NA|TRBD2|TRBJ2-3
TGTGCCAGCAGTTGGACCGGGACTAAGGCAGATACGCAGTATTTT
CASSWTGTKADTQYF
>TRBV18|NA|NA|TRBJ2-3
TGTGCCAGCTCACCACGTGGGAAGCGGGCCACAGATACGCAGTATTTT
CASSPRGKRATDTQYF
>TRBV19|NA|NA|TRBJ1-1
TGTGCCAGTAGTATAGAGTCGAGGACCCCTTTCTTT
CASSIESRTPFF
>TRBV2|NA|TRBD1|TRBJ2-1
TGTGCCAGCAGTGTCGGACAGGGGGTAGGGAATGAGCAGTTCTTC
CASSVGQGVGNEQFF
>TRBV6-6|NA|TRBD1|TRBJ1-2
TGTGCCAGCAGACCCCCTGGGACAGGGGGAAATGGCTACACCTTC
CASRPPGTGGNGYTF
>TRBV27|NA|NA|TRBJ2-3
TGTGCCAGCAGTTTAAGGGATACGCAGTATTTT
CASSLRDTQYF
>TRBV6-1|NA|NA|TRBJ1-2
TGTGCCAGCAGTTCTGACGGGCGGACTTGGGGCTACACCTTC
CASSSDGRTWGYTF
>TRBV7-3|once|NA|TRBJ2-1
TGTGCCAGCAGCTCGGATAGGAGCTCCTACAATGAGCAGTTCTTC
CASSSDRSSYNEQFF
>TRBV18|NA|NA|TRBJ2-5
TGTGCCAGCTCACCTCTTCGAGAGACCCAGTACTTC
CASSPLRETQYF
>TRBV7-2|NA|TRBD2|TRBJ2-3
TGTGCCAGCAGTCTTGAGACGTTACTAGCGGGTACAGATACGCAGTATTTT
CASSLETLLAGTDTQYF
>TRBV7-8|NA|NA|TRBJ2-2
TGTGCCAGCAGCTTCATACAGGCGAACACCGGGGAGCTGTTTTTT
CASSFIQANTGELFF
>TRBV6-5|NA|NA|TRBJ2-3
TGTGCCAGCAGAGGGGGAGATACGCAGTATTTT
CASRGGDTQYF
>TRBV5-1|NA|NA|TRBJ2-5
TGCGCCAGCAGCCCAGGGACAAACCAAGAGACCCAGTACTTC
CASSPGTNQETQYF
>TRBV30|NA|TRBD1|TRBJ1-3
TGTGCCTGGAGTCAGGGACAGGGCTCTGGAAACACCATATATTTT
CAWSQGQGSGNTIYF
>TRBV5-6|NA|NA|TRBJ2-7
TGTGCCAGCAGCTTGGTGTCTACCCCCTACGAGCAGTACTTC
CASSLVSTPYEQYF
>TRBV7-9|NA|TRBD2|TRBJ2-5
TGTGCCAGCAGTCCCAGCGGGGGGCAAGAGACCCAGTACTTC
CASSPSGGQETQYF
>TRBV6-4|NA|TRBD1|TRBJ1-2
TGTGCCAGCAGTGACTCAATAACGGACAGGAGGGATGGCTACACCTTC
CASSDSITDRRDGYTF
>TRBV13|NA|NA|TRBJ2-7
TGTGCCAGCAGCACAACCCCGGGACTGTCACCGGACGAGCAGTACTTC
CASSTTPGLSPDEQYF
>TRBV30|NA|NA|TRBJ2-2
TGTGCCTGGAGTTCTGAGAACACCGGGGAGCTGTTTTTT
CAWSSENTGELFF